The clone carrying this T cell receptor beta chain came up once. This sample was taken from a study of blood T cell repertoires in COVID-19. V lost 4 bases and J lost 1, with 7 bases in between. The V gene's germline CDR1 is MGHRA and CDR2 YSYEKL. CDR3 length equals 13 residues. The data were produced by immunoSEQ multiplex PCR, yet TCRdb's version contains in-frame clones alone and is incomplete. The table has some 300,000 clones, roughly 86% seen once. The receptor was isolated from a woman in her forties or fifties who had been exposed to COVID-19. The chain recombines TRBV4-1 with TRBJ1-2; D not resolved. Sample: PBMCs or T cells enriched from blood (not recorded which). The CDR3 loop reads CASSPGSNYGYTF. DNA of the CDR3: TGCGCCAGCAGCCCGGGGAGTAACTATGGCTACACCTTC.